The 15 T cell receptor beta chains in this list originate from one sample, sequenced in a study of CD8 T cells in Susac syndrome. RNA was extracted with the RNeasy kit, and a quantity of about 0.45 to 1 ug was reverse transcribed using random hexamers. TCRdb used MiXCR to reprocess the immunoSEQ multiplex PCR reads, holding one entry per CDR3 protein. The sample lists about 130,000 distinct CDR3 sequences; approximately 96% were seen once. Sequencing used CD4+ T cells from PBMCs. The receptors originated from a human donor in good health.

J is TRBJ2-7 and V is TRBV4-3, with 9 bases fitting TRBD1. Germline V gene sequence: CDR1 LGHNA, CDR2 YSLEER. Losses at the gene ends were 6 bases for V and 7 bases for J; bases not matched to a gene: 7. The CDR3 has 13 residues. The CDR3 region is CASSLQGAQEQYF. CDR3 nucleotides: TGCGCCAGCAGTCTACAGGGGGCGCAGGAGCAGTACTTC.

This rearrangement joins TRBV5-1 to TRBJ2-2; TRBD2 might be the D (6 bases). The CDR3 is made up of 15 amino acids. CDR1 is SGHRS and CDR2 is YFSETQ in the germline V gene. Trimming pared 4 bases from V and 6 bases from J, leaving 16 bases between. The CDR3 sequence is CASSPPAPGAGELFF. The CDR3 DNA reads as TGCGCCAGCAGCCCCCCTGCCCCGGGGGCCGGGGAGCTGTTTTTT.

This chain links TRBV3-1 with TRBJ1-6; the D is unclear. Trimming shortened V by 3 bases and J by 10 bases, and 19 bases separated the two germline ends. CDR3 length equals 16 residues. Germline CDR1 reads LGHDT; CDR2 reads YNNKEL (reference sequence). CDR3 in amino acids: CASSQERNARESPLHF. The CDR3 coding sequence is TGTGCCAGCAGCCAGGAGAGAAACGCAAGGGAATCACCCCTCCACTTT.

V is TRBV5-6 and J is TRBJ2-7; D is perhaps TRBD2 (5 bases). V shed 0 bases and J shed 0 bases, with 10 bases lying between them. CDR1 is SGHDT, CDR2 YYEEEE, per germline. The CDR3 consists of 15 residues. The CDR3 loop reads CASSLGETRSYEQYF. As DNA, the CDR3 is TGTGCCAGCAGCTTGGGGGAGACCCGCTCCTACGAGCAGTACTTC.

The V and J genes are TRBV7-2 and TRBJ1-1; no reliable D call. V gave up 5 bases and J gave up 0 bases, with 10 bases separating them. Germline CDR1 reads SGHTA; CDR2 reads FQGNSA. This CDR3 contains 14 residues. CDR3 nucleotide sequence: TGTGCCAGCAGCCTGACACCTATGAACACTGAAGCTTTCTTT. It codes for CASSLTPMNTEAFF.

The DNA of the CDR3 is TGTGCCTGGAGTAGAACAGGGGGCGTAACTGAAGCTTTCTTT. Residues: CAWSRTGGVTEAFF. The chain recombines TRBV30 with TRBJ1-1; TRBD1 agrees at 9 bases. The length of the CDR3 is 14 residues. CDR1 is GTSNPN and CDR2 is SVGIG in the germline V gene (reference sequence). The V gene end was trimmed by 2 bases and the J gene end by 5 bases; junction bases not matched to a gene: 6.

The chain is built from TRBV10-3 and TRBJ2-7; 7 nucleotides match TRBD2. V dropped 10 bases and J dropped 4; count of bases not matched to a gene: 19. CDR3 length: 16 residues. Germline loops: CDR1 ENHRY, CDR2 SYGVKD. CDR3 in amino acids: CASTQPSIMGGYEQYF. The CDR3 nucleotides read TGTGCCAGCACCCAACCGTCCATCATGGGGGGGTACGAGCAGTACTTC.

The chain couples TRBV20-1 to TRBJ2-3; TRBD1 matches 7 bases. CDR3 length: 13 residues. CDR1 and CDR2 from the germline V gene are DFQATT and SNEGSKA (reference sequence). Trimming cost V 0 bases and J 6 bases; bases outside gene matches: 3. CDR3 sequence reads: CSAREGGWDTQYF. For the CDR3, the DNA is TGCAGTGCTAGAGAAGGGGGCTGGGATACGCAGTATTTT.

This rearrangement joins TRBV20-1 to TRBJ2-2; D unclear. Trimming cost V 2 bases and J 1 base, with 5 bases left between them. Germline CDR1 is DFQATT and CDR2 is SNEGSKA (reference sequence). The CDR3 length is 13 residues. The chain's CDR3 is CSARTENTGELFF. The CDR3 DNA reads TGCAGTGCTAGAACCGAGAACACCGGGGAGCTGTTTTTT.

The chain carries TRBV18 and TRBJ2-1; perhaps TRBD2 as D (5 bases). Trimming removed 0 bases from V and 9 bases from J, with 6 bases in between. CDR1 is KGHSH and CDR2 is LQKENI in the germline V gene. This CDR3 has 12 residues. The DNA for the CDR3 is TGTGCCAGCTCACCACCCGAGGGTGAGCAGTTCTTC. Translation: CASSPPEGEQFF.

The rearrangement joins TRBV18 to TRBJ1-1; 7 nucleotides match TRBD1. The CDR3 spans 14 residues. Germline CDR1 KGHSH, CDR2 LQKENI. With V trimmed by 2 bases and J by 1 base, 1 base remained unmatched. The CDR3 protein is CASSPRGQNTEAFF. For the CDR3, the DNA is TGTGCCAGCTCACCAAGGGGGCAGAACACTGAAGCTTTCTTT.

The chain uses TRBV10-1 and TRBJ2-3; D remains unclear. The V end lost 0 bases, the J end lost 7 bases, and 8 bases lay between the germline ends. Germline values: CDR1 WNHNN, CDR2 SYGVQD (reference sequence). CDR3 length equals 13 residues. The CDR3, as DNA: TGCGCCAGCAGTGAGTCGACAATAAATACGCAGTATTTT. Amino acids: CASSESTINTQYF.

The chain has TRBV30 and TRBJ1-2, with TRBD1 as a possible D gene (6 bases). Between the trimmed V and J ends, which lost 1 base and 8 bases, there was a span of 17 bases. From germline, CDR1 is GTSNPN and CDR2 SVGIG (reference sequence). The CDR3 extends over 14 amino acids. CDR3 sequence (DNA): TGTGCCTGGAGTGAGAACAGGGAATTTAGCGGCTACACCTTC. Its protein product is CAWSENREFSGYTF.

This clonotype was detected only once. The chain combines TRBV18 with TRBJ1-1; tentatively, D is TRBD1 (5 bases). Trimming cost V 1 base and J 1 base, with 13 bases left between them. The germline V gene has CDR1 KGHSH and CDR2 LQKENI. This CDR3 has 16 residues. The CDR3 loop is CASSPRGRGSNTEAFF. The DNA for the CDR3 is TGTGCCAGCTCACCACGGGGCCGAGGCTCGAACACTGAAGCTTTCTTT.

The rearrangement uses TRBV20-1 and TRBJ2-6, with D perhaps matching TRBD2 (5 bases). The germline V gene has CDR1 DFQATT and CDR2 SNEGSKA (reference sequence). Trimming took off 3 bases at V and 0 bases at J, with 9 bases between the two ends. The length of the CDR3 is 15 residues. In DNA, the CDR3 is TGCAGTGCTAGGGAGGTCAGCTCTGGGGCCAACGTCCTGACTTTC. It codes for CSAREVSSGANVLTF.